This T cell receptor beta chain was retrieved from a study of OX40 agonist ivuxolimab in advanced cancers. Study conclusions and caveats: Dose levels from 0.1 to 3.0 mg/kg saw CD4+ and CD8+ blood T cells expand clonally by week 6. Also present in some nonresponders was a low level of normalized T-cell clonal expansion.

The assay was immunoSEQ multiplex PCR, and TCRdb's table has in-frame clones only and misses some. The repertoire holds about 89,000 clones, with 88% as singletons. In the case of this clone: Its antigen is unidentified.

Per the germline V gene, CDR1 is SNHLY and CDR2 is FYNNEI. The V and J ends lost 10 bases and 10 bases, in that order; junction bases with no gene match: 10. This CDR3 has 14 residues. This clonotype was obtained from an adult with an advanced solid tumor such as melanoma, head and neck, liver or kidney cancer. Here the sequenced sample was CD4+ or CD8+ T cells sorted from blood, taken in a trial of the OX40 agonist ivuxolimab. The chain has TRBV2 and TRBJ1-6, with TRBD1 identical over 10 bases. The CDR3 DNA is TGTGCCACCACCTCAGACAGGGGGCGATCACCCCTCCACTTT. It codes for CATTSDRGRSPLHF. Full variable domain (remainder filled in from reference TRBV2 and TRBJ1-6): EPEVTQTPSHQVTQMGQEVILRCVPISNHLYFYWYRQILGQKVEFLVSFYNNEISEKSEIFDDQFSVERPDGSNFTLKIRSTKLEDSAMYFCATTSDRGRSPLHFGNGTRLTVT.